The TCR beta chain under discussion was sequenced for a study of blood T cell repertoires in COVID-19. Study information: Whether acute or convalescent, the COVID-19 samples came from the United States, Italy and Spain.

This table comes from immunoSEQ multiplex PCR, and its TCRdb copy is limited to in-frame clones, with some not included. Of over 95,000 clones listed, 88% are singletons. Between the trimmed V and J ends, which lost 5 bases and 2 bases, there was a span of 12 bases. Germline CDR1 is MDHEN and CDR2 is SYDVKM. The CDR3 totals 14 residues. The chain couples TRBV28 to TRBJ2-5, with D maybe TRBD2 (6 bases). The sequence derives from a woman aged 70-85 years who had recovered from COVID-19. Source material: peripheral blood. The CDR3 protein is CASSSGRGQETQYF. CDR3 nucleotides: TGTGCCAGCAGTAGCGGGCGAGGGCAAGAGACCCAGTACTTC.